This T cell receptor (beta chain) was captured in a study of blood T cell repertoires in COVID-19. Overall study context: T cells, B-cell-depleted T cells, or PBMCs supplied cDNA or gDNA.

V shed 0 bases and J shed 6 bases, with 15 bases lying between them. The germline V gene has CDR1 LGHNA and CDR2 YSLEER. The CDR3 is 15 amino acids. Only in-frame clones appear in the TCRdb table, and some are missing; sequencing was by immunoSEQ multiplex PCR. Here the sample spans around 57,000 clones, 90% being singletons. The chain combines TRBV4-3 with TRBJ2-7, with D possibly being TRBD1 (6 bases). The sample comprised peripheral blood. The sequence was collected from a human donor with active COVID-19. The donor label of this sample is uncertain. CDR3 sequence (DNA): TGCGCCAGCAGCCAAGATAGGGCAGGGGTTGGCGAGCAGTACTTC. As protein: CASSQDRAGVGEQYF.